The clone carrying this T cell receptor beta chain appeared a few times. No antigen is known for it. Time point denoted: sample taken at primary tumor resection. These data originate in a study of spatial heterogeneity in lung cancer. As for the study in general: Alpha-chain sequences were consistently detected less often than beta-chain sequences.

Study results and limitations: Counts of expanded intratumoral alpha and beta TCRs tracked tumor mutation counts.

Germline V gives CDR1 SGHTA, CDR2 FQGNSA. V was cut by 3 bases and J by 4 bases, with 13 bases left in between. The length of the CDR3 is 15 residues. All TCR cDNA molecules were individually tagged with a unique molecular identifier. One entry per CDR3 protein results from TCRdb running MiXCR on the 5' RACE reads. The sample consists of approximately 9,200 distinct CDR3 sequences, more than 4.5% of them appearing once. The origin of this receptor is a female donor with early-stage non-small cell lung cancer. The source material was lung tumor tissue, sampled at surgery. This chain joins TRBV7-2 and TRBJ1-5, with D perhaps matching TRBD1 (6 bases). CDR3 bases: TGTGCCAGCAGCTTCAGGTCGGACAGAAATCAGCCCCAGCATTTT. This gives the protein CASSFRSDRNQPQHF.